The present TCR beta chain was sequenced within a study of T-cell reconstitution after alpha-beta-depleted transplantation in children. Unique molecular identifiers were incorporated during preparation of the TCRbeta library. TCRdb re-derived calls from the PCR reads in MiXCR, one entry per CDR3 protein. The sample has about 400,000 distinct CDR3 sequences; about a fifth are singletons. Germline trimming cut 6 bases from V and 4 bases from J; bases unmatched to any gene: 6. CDR3 length: 13 residues. This clonotype was seen a handful of times. The sequenced sample was PBMCs from the stem cell graft donor, obtained from the stem cell graft. J is TRBJ2-7 and V is TRBV12-3 or TRBV12-4, with TRBD1 matching over 7 bases. The receptor comes from a human donor who donated a stem cell graft to a child with acute myeloid leukemia. CDR3 bases: TGTGCCAGCAGACCCGACAGGGATTACGAGCAGTACTTC. Its protein product is CASRPDRDYEQYF.